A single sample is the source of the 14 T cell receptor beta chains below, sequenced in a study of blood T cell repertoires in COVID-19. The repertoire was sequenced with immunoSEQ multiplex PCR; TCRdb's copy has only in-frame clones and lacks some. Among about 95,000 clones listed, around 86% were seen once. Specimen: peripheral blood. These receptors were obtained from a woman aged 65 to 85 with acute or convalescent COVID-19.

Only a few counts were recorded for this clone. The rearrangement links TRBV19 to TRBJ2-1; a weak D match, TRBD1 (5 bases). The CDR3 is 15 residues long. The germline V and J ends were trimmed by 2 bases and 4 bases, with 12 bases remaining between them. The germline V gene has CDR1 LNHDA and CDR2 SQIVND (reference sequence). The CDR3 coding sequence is TGTGCCAGTAGTATAAAGGCAGGGTCGTACAATGAGCAGTTCTTC. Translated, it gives CASSIKAGSYNEQFF.

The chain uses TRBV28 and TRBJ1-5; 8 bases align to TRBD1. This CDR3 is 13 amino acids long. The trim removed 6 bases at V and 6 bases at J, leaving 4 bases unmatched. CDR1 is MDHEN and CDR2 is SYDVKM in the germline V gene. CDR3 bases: TGTGCCAGCAGAAGGGACAGGAGTCAGCCCCAGCATTTT. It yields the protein CASRRDRSQPQHF.

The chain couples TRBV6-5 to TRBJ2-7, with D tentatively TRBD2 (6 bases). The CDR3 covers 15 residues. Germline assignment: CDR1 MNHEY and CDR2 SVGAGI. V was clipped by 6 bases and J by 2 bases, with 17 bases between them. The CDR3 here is CASSPTRGSPYEQYF. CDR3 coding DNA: TGTGCCAGCAGCCCCACCCGGGGGTCCCCCTACGAGCAGTACTTC.

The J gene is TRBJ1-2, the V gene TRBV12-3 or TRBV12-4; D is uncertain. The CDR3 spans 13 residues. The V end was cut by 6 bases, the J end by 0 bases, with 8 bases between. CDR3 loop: CASSTETNYGYTF. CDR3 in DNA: TGTGCCAGCAGCACAGAAACTAACTATGGCTACACCTTC.

The CDR3 nucleotides are TGTGCCAGCAGCCCACTAGCGGGAGTTGAGACCCAGTACTTC. Amino acid sequence: CASSPLAGVETQYF. This chain connects TRBV7-9 to TRBJ2-5; 11 nucleotides match TRBD2. Germline CDR1 SEHNR, CDR2 FQNEAQ (reference sequence). The CDR3 sequence is 14 residues long. The junction had 4 bases not matched to a gene; V was cut back by 5 bases and J by 5 bases.

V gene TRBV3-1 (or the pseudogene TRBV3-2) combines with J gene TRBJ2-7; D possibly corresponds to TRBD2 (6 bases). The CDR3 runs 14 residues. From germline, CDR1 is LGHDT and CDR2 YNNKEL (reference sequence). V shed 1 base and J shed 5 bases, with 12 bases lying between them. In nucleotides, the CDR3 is TGTGCCAGCAGCCAAGCTGGGAGGTTAGACGAGCAGTACTTC. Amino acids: CASSQAGRLDEQYF.

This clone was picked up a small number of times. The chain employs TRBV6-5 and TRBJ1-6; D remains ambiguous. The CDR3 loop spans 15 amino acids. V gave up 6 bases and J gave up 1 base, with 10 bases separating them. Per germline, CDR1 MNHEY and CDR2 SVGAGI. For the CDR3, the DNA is TGTGCCAGCAGCCTCCAGTGGTCCTATAATTCACCCCTCCACTTT. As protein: CASSLQWSYNSPLHF.

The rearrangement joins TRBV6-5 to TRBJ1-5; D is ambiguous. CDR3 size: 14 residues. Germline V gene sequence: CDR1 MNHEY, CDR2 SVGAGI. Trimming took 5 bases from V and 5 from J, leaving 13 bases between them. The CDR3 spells CASSLRTADQPQHF. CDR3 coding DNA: TGTGCCAGCAGTCTTCGGACTGCCGATCAGCCCCAGCATTTT.

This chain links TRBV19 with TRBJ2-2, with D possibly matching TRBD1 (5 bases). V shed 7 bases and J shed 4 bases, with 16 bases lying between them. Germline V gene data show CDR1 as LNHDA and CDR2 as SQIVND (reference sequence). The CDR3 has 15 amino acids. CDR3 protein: CASTGLGASTGELFF. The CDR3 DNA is TGTGCCAGTACAGGTCTTGGGGCATCCACCGGGGAGCTGTTTTTT.

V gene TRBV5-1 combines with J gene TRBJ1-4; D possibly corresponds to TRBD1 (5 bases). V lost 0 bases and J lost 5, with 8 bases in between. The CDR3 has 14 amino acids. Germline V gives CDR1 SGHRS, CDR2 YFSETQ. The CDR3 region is CASSLVTGNEKLFF. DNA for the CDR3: TGCGCCAGCAGCTTGGTAACAGGAAATGAAAAACTGTTTTTT.

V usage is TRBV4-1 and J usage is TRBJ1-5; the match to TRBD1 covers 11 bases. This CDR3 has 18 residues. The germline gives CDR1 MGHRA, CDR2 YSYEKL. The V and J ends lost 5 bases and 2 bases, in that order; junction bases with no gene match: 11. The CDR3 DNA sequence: TGCGCCAGCAGCGAAGGGACAGGGGGTCTTATTGGCAATCAGCCCCAGCATTTT. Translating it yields CASSEGTGGLIGNQPQHF.

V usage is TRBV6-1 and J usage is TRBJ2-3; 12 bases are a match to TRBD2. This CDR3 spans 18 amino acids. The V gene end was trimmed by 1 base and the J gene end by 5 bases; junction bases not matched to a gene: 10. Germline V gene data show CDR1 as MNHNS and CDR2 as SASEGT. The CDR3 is CASSEVLAGGASKDTQYF. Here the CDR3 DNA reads TGTGCCAGCAGTGAAGTCCTAGCGGGGGGGGCCTCGAAAGATACGCAGTATTTT.

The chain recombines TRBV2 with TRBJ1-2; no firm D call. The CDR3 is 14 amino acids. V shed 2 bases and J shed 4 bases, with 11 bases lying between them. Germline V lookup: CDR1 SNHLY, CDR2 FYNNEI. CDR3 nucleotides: TGTGCCAGCAGTGAATCAGGCACCCCCTATGGCTACACCTTC. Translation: CASSESGTPYGYTF.

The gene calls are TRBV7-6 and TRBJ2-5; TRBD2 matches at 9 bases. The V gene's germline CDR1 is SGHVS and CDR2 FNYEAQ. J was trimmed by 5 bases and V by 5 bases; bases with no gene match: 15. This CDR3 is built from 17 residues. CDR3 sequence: CASSPQPPSGKGETQYF. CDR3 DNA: TGTGCCAGCAGCCCTCAACCCCCTAGCGGGAAAGGGGAGACCCAGTACTTC.